Sequencing of this TCR beta chain was carried out in a study of post-analysis software for immune sequencing data. Background on the study: Recorded disease courses covered relapsing-remitting, secondary progressive and progressive-relapsing multiple sclerosis. Some patients had no subtype annotation. Study-wide results and limits: Controls had significantly higher normalized Chao1 diversity than multiple sclerosis patients. Elevated frequency relative to controls characterized four to six TRBV segments in patients, TRBV5-6, TRBV5-1 and TRBV20-1 among them. Clustering by F measure revealed strong co-clustering among samples prepared together in one batch.

The CDR3 is 12 amino acids. Germline values: CDR1 LGHDT, CDR2 YNNKEL (reference sequence). Unique molecular identifiers were carried by the TCR beta cDNA libraries. The yield from about 1 to 10 million T cells was roughly 0.5 million cDNA molecules in total. TCRdb fed the PCR reads into MiXCR, producing one record per CDR3 protein. Among about 770,000 distinct CDR3 sequences listed, about half were seen once. There are a few counts of this clonotype. Its target is not known. The junction departs from the called germline gene at one end, perhaps through a read error. V usage is TRBV3-1 and J usage is TRBJ2-1; TRBD2 matches 8 bases. The sequenced material came from blood. The source of this sequence is a girl between 5 and 17 years old with multiple sclerosis. For the CDR3, the DNA is TGTGTCAGCAGCCCGGGACTAGGTGAGCAGTTCTTC. Translated: CVSSPGLGEQFF.